The 11 T cell receptor beta chains reported below all come from one sample, sequenced in a study of T cell responses to AZD1222 COVID-19 vaccine. Some clones are missing from TCRdb's copy, which holds only in-frame ones; the method was immunoSEQ multiplex PCR. Here the sample spans approximately 150,000 clones, 85% to 95% being singletons. The sequences come from peripheral blood, collected 28 days after the second AZD1222 dose. These receptors were obtained from an adult who received the AZD1222 COVID-19 vaccine.

The genes are TRBV28 and TRBJ1-3; D is undetermined. The CDR3 extends over 14 amino acids. Germline loops: CDR1 MDHEN, CDR2 SYDVKM. Trimming took 6 bases from V and 0 from J, leaving 9 bases between them. CDR3 DNA: TGTGCCAGCAGCTCAACAAACTCTGGAAACACCATATATTTT. It translates to CASSSTNSGNTIYF.

This chain links TRBV30 with TRBJ1-1; D is possibly TRBD1 (5 bases). The CDR3 is made up of 13 amino acids. Per the germline V gene, CDR1 is GTSNPN and CDR2 is SVGIG (reference sequence). Trimming removed 2 bases at V and 1 base at J, with 8 bases between. The DNA for the CDR3 is TGTGCCTGGAGTCTGGGACCGAACACTGAAGCTTTCTTT. It specifies CAWSLGPNTEAFF.

J is TRBJ1-2 and V is TRBV13, with D uncertain. The germline V and J ends were trimmed by 5 bases and 2 bases, with 9 bases remaining between them. In germline, CDR1 is PRHDT, CDR2 FYEKMQ (reference sequence). The CDR3 length is 13 residues. The CDR3 protein is CASSLRANYGYTF. The CDR3 DNA reads as TGTGCCAGCAGCCTTAGGGCCAACTATGGCTACACCTTC.

The rearrangement uses TRBV19 and TRBJ1-1, with D unclear. This CDR3 region has 13 residues. Germline loops: CDR1 LNHDA, CDR2 SQIVND (reference sequence). Trimming took 6 bases from V and 1 from J, leaving 9 bases between them. The CDR3 here is CASRGRENTEAFF. Written as DNA, the CDR3 is TGTGCCAGTAGAGGACGGGAGAACACTGAAGCTTTCTTT.

The rearrangement joins TRBV19 to TRBJ1-5, with 9 nucleotides matching TRBD1. The CDR3 loop spans 19 amino acids. Trimming at V came to 6 bases and at J to 1 base, leaving 16 bases not matched to a gene. CDR1 is LNHDA, CDR2 SQIVND, per germline (reference sequence). CDR3 in DNA: TGTGCCAGTAGGCATCCGGGACAGGGACGGTTGAGAAGCAATCAGCCCCAGCATTTT. As protein: CASRHPGQGRLRSNQPQHF.

The J gene is TRBJ2-1, the V gene TRBV12-5; D is ambiguous. CDR3 length equals 12 residues. V gave up 1 base and J gave up 7 bases, with 5 bases separating them. The V gene's germline CDR1 is LGHNT and CDR2 FRNRAP. CDR3 in DNA: TGTGCTAGTGGTTTGGAGGATAATGAGCAGTTCTTC. It codes for CASGLEDNEQFF.

The genes are TRBV30 and TRBJ2-7; no clear D gene. V dropped 1 base and J dropped 1 base, with 8 bases sitting between them. CDR3 length: 13 residues. Germline V lookup: CDR1 GTSNPN, CDR2 SVGIG (reference sequence). The CDR3 reads CAWSGMASYEQYF. The CDR3 nucleotides are TGTGCCTGGAGTGGGATGGCTTCCTACGAGCAGTACTTC.

The chain combines TRBV7-9 with TRBJ2-4; D is perhaps TRBD2 (5 bases). In germline, CDR1 is SEHNR, CDR2 FQNEAQ (reference sequence). Trimming shortened V by 3 bases and J by 8 bases, and 8 bases separated the two germline ends. This CDR3 has 12 residues. This CDR3 is CASSFPEDIQYF. In DNA, the CDR3 is TGTGCCAGCAGCTTCCCGGAGGACATTCAGTACTTC.

V gene TRBV6-5 combines with J gene TRBJ1-2, with D possibly being TRBD1 (5 bases). The CDR3 has 14 residues. Germline-derived CDR1 and CDR2 are MNHEY and SVGAGI. The DNA for the CDR3 is TGTGCTGCCAGGCAGACTGGGGGAAAGGATGGCTACACCTTC. Its protein is CAARQTGGKDGYTF.

J is TRBJ1-4 and V is TRBV6-1, with D tentatively TRBD1 (5 bases). The CDR3 runs 15 residues. The germline V gene has CDR1 MNHNS and CDR2 SASEGT. V lost 1 base and J 2 bases, leaving 8 bases between the germline ends. CDR3: CASSEGWGTNEKLFF. The CDR3 nucleotides read TGTGCCAGCAGTGAAGGTTGGGGGACTAATGAAAAACTGTTTTTT.

The chain is built from TRBV4-1 and TRBJ2-1, with a tentative D call TRBD1 (5 bases). Germline CDR1 MGHRA, CDR2 YSYEKL. Trimming removed 0 bases at V and 6 bases at J, with 6 bases between. This CDR3 is built from 13 residues. CDR3 DNA: TGCGCCAGCAGCCAAGACAGGGTCAATGAGCAGTTCTTC. Protein product: CASSQDRVNEQFF.